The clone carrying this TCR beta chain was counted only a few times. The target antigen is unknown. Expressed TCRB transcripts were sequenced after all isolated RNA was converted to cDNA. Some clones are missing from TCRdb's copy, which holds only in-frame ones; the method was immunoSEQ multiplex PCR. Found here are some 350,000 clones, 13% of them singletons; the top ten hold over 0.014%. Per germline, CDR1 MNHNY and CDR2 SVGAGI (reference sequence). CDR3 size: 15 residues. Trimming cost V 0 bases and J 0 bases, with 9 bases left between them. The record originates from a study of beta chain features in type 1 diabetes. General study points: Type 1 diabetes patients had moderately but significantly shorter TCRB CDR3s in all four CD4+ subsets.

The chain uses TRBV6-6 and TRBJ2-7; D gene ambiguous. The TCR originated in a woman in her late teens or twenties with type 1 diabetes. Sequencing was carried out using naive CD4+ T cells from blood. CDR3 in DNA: TGTGCCAGCAGTTACTCGCAGGATTCCTCCTACGAGCAGTACTTC. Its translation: CASSYSQDSSYEQYF.